This TCR beta chain was sequenced during a study of blood T cell repertoires in COVID-19. Whole-study context: COVID-19 samples, acute and convalescent, were from the United States, Italy and Spain. PBMCs, B-cell-depleted T cells, or T cells were the source of the cDNA or gDNA that made up the material.

In the authors' workflow: From reference gene primer amplification, estimates of nucleated cell counts were derived. The repertoire was sequenced with immunoSEQ multiplex PCR; TCRdb's copy has only in-frame clones and lacks some. V and J calls and clone size are copied from that table; D and trimming were computed from the DNA. The sample has about 73,000 clones, approximately 77% seen once; the top ten hold around 2.3%. Per germline, CDR1 MDHEN and CDR2 SYDVKM. This CDR3 is 14 amino acids long. The ends were cut back, 6 bases at V and 5 bases at J, with 16 bases in the middle. V gene TRBV28 combines with J gene TRBJ1-2; maybe TRBD1 (5 bases). This receptor was taken from a man aged 65 to 79 with COVID-19, enrolled during active disease. Sequenced input: peripheral blood. CDR3 residues: CASSLGSGLYGYTF. The CDR3 nucleotides read TGTGCCAGCAGCCTAGGGTCAGGGCTATATGGCTACACCTTC.